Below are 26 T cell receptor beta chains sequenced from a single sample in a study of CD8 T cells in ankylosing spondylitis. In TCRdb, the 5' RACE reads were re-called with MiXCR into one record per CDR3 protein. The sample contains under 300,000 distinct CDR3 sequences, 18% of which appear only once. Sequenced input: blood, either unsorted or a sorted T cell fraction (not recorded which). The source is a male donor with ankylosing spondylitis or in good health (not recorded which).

CDR3 sequence reads: CASSYRGSGANVLTF. In DNA form, the CDR3 reads TGTGCCAGCAGCTACCGGGGCTCTGGGGCCAACGTCCTGACTTTC. This chain joins TRBV7-2 and TRBJ2-6; D perhaps matches TRBD2 (5 bases). This CDR3 contains 15 residues. The germline V gene encodes CDR1 SGHTA and CDR2 FQGNSA. Between the trimmed V and J ends, which lost 4 bases and 0 bases, there was a span of 7 bases.

CDR3 sequence: CSVEPGDTQYF. The CDR3 region has the DNA TGCAGCGTTGAACCTGGAGATACGCAGTATTTT. The V and J genes are TRBV29-1 and TRBJ2-3, with D unclear. V gave up 2 bases and J gave up 5 bases, with 5 bases separating them. The CDR3 is 11 amino acids. CDR1 SQVTM and CDR2 ANQGSEA come from the germline V gene.

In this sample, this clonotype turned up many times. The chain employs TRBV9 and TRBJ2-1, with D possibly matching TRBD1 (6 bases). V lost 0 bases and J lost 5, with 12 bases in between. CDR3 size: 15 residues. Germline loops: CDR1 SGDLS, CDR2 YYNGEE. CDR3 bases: TGTGCCAGCAGCGTAGTACAGGGTCCCCACAATGAGCAGTTCTTC. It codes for CASSVVQGPHNEQFF.

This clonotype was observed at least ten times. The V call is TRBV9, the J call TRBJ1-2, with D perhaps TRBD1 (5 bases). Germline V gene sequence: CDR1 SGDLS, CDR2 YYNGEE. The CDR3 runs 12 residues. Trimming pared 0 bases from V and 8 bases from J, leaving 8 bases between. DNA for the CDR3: TGTGCCAGCAGCGTAGCGGGGGACGGCTACACCTTC. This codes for CASSVAGDGYTF.

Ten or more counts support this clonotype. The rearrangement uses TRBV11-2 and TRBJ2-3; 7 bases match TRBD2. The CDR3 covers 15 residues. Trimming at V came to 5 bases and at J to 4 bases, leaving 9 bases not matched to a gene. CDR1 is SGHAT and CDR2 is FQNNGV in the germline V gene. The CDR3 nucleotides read TGTGCCAGCAGCGCACCGCGGGAGTCACCAGATACGCAGTATTTT. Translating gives CASSAPRESPDTQYF.

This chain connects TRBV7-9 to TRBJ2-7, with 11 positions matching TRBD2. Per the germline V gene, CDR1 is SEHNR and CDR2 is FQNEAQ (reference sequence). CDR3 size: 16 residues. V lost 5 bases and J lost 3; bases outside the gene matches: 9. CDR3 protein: CASSPHGGTSGYEQYF. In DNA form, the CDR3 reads TGTGCCAGCAGCCCACATGGGGGGACTAGCGGCTACGAGCAGTACTTC.

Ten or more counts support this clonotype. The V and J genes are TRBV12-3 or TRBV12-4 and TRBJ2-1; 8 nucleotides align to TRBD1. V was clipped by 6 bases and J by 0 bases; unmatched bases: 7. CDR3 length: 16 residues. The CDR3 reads CASSQGAGGSYNEQFF. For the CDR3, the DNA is TGTGCCAGCAGCCAGGGGGCTGGGGGCTCCTACAATGAGCAGTTCTTC.

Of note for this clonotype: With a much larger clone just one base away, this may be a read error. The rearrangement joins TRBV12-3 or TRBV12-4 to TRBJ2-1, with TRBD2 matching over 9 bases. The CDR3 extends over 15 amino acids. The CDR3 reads CASSLAAGGFNELFF. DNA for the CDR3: TGTGCCAGCAGTTTAGCTGCGGGAGGGTTCAATGAGCTGTTCTTC.

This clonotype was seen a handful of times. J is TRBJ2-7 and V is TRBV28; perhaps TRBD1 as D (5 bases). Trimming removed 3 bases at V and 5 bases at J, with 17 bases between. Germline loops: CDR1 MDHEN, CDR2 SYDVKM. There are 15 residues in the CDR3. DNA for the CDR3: TGTGCCAGCAGTTTGGAGTTGGGGCGGACCCACGAGCAGTACTTC. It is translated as CASSLELGRTHEQYF. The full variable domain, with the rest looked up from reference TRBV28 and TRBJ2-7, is DVKVTQSSRYLVKRTGEKVFLECVQDMDHENMFWYRQDPGLGLRLIYFSYDVKMKEKGDIPEGYSVSREKKERFSLILESASTNQTSMYLCASSLELGRTHEQYFGPGTRLTVT.

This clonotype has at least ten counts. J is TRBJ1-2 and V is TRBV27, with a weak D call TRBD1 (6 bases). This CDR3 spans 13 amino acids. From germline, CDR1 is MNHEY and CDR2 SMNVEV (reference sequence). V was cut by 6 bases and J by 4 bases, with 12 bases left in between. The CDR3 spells CASSRDTFYGYTF. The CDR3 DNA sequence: TGTGCCAGCAGCCGGGACACCTTCTATGGCTACACCTTC.

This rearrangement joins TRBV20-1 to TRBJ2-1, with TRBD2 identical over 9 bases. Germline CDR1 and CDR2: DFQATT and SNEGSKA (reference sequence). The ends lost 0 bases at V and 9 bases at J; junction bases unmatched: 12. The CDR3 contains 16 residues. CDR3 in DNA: TGCAGTGCTAGAGATATTAGCGGGAGTTTGGGCATTGAGCAGTTCTTC. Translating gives CSARDISGSLGIEQFF.

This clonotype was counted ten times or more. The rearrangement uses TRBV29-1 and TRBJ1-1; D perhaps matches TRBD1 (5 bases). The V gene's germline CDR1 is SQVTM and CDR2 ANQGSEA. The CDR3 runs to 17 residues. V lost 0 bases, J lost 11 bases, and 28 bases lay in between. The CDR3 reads CSVEDRQPGGTGRKAFF. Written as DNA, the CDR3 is TGCAGCGTTGAAGATAGGCAACCCGGAGGGACCGGGCGGAAGGCTTTCTTT.

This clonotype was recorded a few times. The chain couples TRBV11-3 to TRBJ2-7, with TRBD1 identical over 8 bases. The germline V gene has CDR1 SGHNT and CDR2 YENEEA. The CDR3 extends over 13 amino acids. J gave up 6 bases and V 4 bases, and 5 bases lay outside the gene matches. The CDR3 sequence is CASSYGQGGEQYF. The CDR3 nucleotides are TGTGCCAGCAGCTATGGACAGGGTGGCGAGCAGTACTTC. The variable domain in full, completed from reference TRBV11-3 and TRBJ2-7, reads EAGVVQSPRYKIIEKKQPVAFWCNPISGHNTLYWYLQNLGQGPELLIRYENEEAVDDSQLPKDRFSAERLKGVDSTLKIQPAELGDSAVYLCASSYGQGGEQYFGPGTRLTVT.

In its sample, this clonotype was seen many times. As DNA, the CDR3 is TGTGCCAGCAGCGCGGGTTCGGGGCAGCCCCAGCATTTT. It specifies CASSAGSGQPQHF. This chain uses TRBV9 with TRBJ1-5, with D hard to call. The CDR3 is made up of 13 amino acids. Germline values: CDR1 SGDLS, CDR2 YYNGEE. The ends were cut back, 3 bases at V and 7 bases at J, with 11 bases in the middle.

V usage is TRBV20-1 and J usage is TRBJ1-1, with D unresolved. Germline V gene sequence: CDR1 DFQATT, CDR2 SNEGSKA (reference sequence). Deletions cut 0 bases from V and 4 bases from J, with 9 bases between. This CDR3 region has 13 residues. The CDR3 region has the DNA TGCAGTGCTAGAGATCGAGGGCCCACTGAAGCTTTCTTT. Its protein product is CSARDRGPTEAFF.

The CDR3: CASSQEGSGSGELFF. The CDR3 coding sequence is TGTGCCAGCAGCCAAGAAGGTAGCGGGAGTGGGGAGCTGTTTTTT. V and J are TRBV3-1 and TRBJ2-2; 9 bases are shared with TRBD2. Losses at the gene ends were 0 bases for V and 8 bases for J; bases not matched to a gene: 4. The CDR3 covers 15 residues. Per germline, CDR1 LGHDT and CDR2 YNNKEL (reference sequence).

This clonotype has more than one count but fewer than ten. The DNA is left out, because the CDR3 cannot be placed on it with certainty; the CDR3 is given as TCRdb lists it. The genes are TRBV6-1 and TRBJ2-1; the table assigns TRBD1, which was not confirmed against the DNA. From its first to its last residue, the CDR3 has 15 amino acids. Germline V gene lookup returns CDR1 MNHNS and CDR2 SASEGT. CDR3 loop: CASSEGFGPGNEQFF.

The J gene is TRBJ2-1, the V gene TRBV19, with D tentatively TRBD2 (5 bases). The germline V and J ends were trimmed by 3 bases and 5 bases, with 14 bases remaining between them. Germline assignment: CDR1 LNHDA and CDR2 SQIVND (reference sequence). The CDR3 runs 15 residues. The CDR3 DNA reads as TGTGCCAGTAGTATCCTTCTAGCCTCGAACAATGAGCAGTTCTTC. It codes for CASSILLASNNEQFF. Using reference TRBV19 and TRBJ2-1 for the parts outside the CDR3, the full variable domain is DGGITQSPKYLFRKEGQNVTLSCEQNLNHDAMYWYRQDPGQGLRLIYYSQIVNDFQKGDIAEGYSVSREKKESFPLTVTSAQKNPTAFYLCASSILLASNNEQFFGPGTRLTVL.

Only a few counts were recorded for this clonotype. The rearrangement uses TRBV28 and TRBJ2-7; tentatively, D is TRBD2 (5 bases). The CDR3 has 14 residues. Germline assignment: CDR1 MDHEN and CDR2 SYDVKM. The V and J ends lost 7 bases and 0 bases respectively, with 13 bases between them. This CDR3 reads CASKRIGSSYEQYF. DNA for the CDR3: TGTGCCAGCAAGCGGATCGGCAGCTCCTACGAGCAGTACTTC.

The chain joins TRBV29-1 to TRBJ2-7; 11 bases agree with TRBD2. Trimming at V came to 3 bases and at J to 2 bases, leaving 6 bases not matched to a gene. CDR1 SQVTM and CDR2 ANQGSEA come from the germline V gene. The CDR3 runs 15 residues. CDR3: CSVETSGKETYEQYF. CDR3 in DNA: TGCAGCGTTGAGACTAGCGGGAAGGAGACCTACGAGCAGTACTTC.

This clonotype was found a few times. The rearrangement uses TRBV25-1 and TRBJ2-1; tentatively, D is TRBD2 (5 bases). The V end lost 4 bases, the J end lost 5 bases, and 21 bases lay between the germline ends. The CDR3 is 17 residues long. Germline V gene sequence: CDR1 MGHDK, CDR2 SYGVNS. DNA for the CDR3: TGTGCCAGCAGTGGCCATCTAGCCCAGAGAGGTGACAATGAGCAGTTCTTC. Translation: CASSGHLAQRGDNEQFF.

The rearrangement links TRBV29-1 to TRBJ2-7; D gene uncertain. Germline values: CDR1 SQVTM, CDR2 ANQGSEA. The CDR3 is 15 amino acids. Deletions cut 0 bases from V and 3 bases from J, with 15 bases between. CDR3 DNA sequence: TGCAGCGTTGAAGATCCCGGCAGCGAAAACTACGAGCAGTACTTC. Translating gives CSVEDPGSENYEQYF.

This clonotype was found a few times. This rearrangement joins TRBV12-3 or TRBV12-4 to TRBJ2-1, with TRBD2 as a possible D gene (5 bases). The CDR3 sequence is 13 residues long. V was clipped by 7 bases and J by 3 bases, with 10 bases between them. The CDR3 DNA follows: TGTGCCAGCAAGCGGCGGCTCTACAATGAGCAGTTCTTC. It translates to CASKRRLYNEQFF.

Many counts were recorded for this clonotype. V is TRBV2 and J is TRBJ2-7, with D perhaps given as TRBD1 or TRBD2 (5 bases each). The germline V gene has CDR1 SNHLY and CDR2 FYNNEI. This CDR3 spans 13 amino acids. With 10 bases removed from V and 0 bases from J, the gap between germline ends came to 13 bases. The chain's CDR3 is CAITGTDSYEQYF. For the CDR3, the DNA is TGTGCCATTACCGGGACGGACTCCTACGAGCAGTACTTC.

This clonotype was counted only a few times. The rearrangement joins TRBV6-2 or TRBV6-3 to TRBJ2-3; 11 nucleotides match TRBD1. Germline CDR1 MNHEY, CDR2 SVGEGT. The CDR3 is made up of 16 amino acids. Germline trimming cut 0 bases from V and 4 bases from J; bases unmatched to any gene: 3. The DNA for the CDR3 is TGTGCCAGCAGTTACTCTTCGGGACAGGGGGCAGATACGCAGTATTTT. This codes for CASSYSSGQGADTQYF.

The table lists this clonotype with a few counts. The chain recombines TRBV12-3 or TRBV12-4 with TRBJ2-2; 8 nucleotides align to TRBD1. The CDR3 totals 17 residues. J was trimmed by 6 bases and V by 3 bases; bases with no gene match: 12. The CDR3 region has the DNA TGTGCCAGCAGTTTCGCCAGACAGGGGATTGTGTCCGGGGAGCTGTTTTTT. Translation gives CASSFARQGIVSGELFF.